This T cell receptor (beta chain) originates from a study of shared clonotypes between healthy human individuals. General study results and limits: The researchers took only blood, and tissue repertoires probably look different. Sharing across several donors was seen in around 5% of naive CD4 clonotypes. Naive subsets, compared against memory subsets, generally had larger estimated richness values.

As concerns this clone: Antigen unknown.

Authors' methods: ImmunoSEQ supplied junction-only sequences lacking quality scores, so filtering was different. The protocol was immunoSEQ multiplex PCR, while the TCRdb copy is restricted to in-frame clones and leaves out a portion. V and J calls and clone size follow that table, whereas D and trimming were derived from the DNA. Among 500,000 to 550,000 clones listed, 90% to 97% were seen once. This CDR3 has 15 amino acids. Trimming cost V 10 bases and J 0 bases, with 19 bases left between them. The germline V gene has CDR1 SGHAT and CDR2 FQNNGV. V is TRBV11-2 and J is TRBJ2-7; D is unresolved. Sequenced sample: naive CD4+ T cells sorted from blood. Subset noted: CD45RA+ positively selected. The sequence was obtained from a woman in her thirties in good health. CDR3 DNA: TGTGCCACCACGGCCCGGTTCAGGAGCTCCTACGAGCAGTACTTC. It yields the protein CATTARFRSSYEQYF.